This T cell receptor (beta chain) was sequenced for a study of T cell responses to AZD1222 COVID-19 vaccine. This CDR3 is built from 10 residues. With 7 bases removed from V and 4 bases from J, the gap between germline ends came to 7 bases. Germline V CDR1 and CDR2: DFQATT, SNEGSKA (reference sequence). Produced via immunoSEQ multiplex PCR; TCRdb's table is partial and in-frame only. This table has more than 110,000 clones, approximately 90% appearing once. The rearrangement uses TRBV20-1 and TRBJ2-5; D is uncertain. The source is an adult in good health. This specimen was peripheral blood, taken on day 0 of AZD1222 vaccination. The CDR3 region has the DNA TGCAGTGTCAGAATAGAGACCCAGTACTTC. This gives the protein CSVRIETQYF.